This TCR beta chain was retrieved from a study of graft-versus-host responses after intestinal transplantation. Study in general: Anti-thymocyte globulin induction was given to all recipients, followed by tacrolimus and steroids for around three years.

The CDR3 loop spans 14 amino acids. In germline, CDR1 is MNHEY, CDR2 SVGAGI. V lost 0 bases and J lost 4, with 8 bases in between. Clones were read by immunoSEQ multiplex PCR, and TCRdb kept only the in-frame ones, dropping some. Of over 8,000 clones listed, over 90% were seen once; the top ten hold 2.1%. V gene TRBV6-5 combines with J gene TRBJ2-3, with D perhaps TRBD2 (5 bases). Sample: PBMCs, taken 11 days after intestinal transplantation. This TCR was sampled from a human patient who received an intestinal transplant, so some T cells may come from the graft donor. CDR3 protein: CASSYSLASDTQYF. The CDR3 region has the DNA TGTGCCAGCAGTTACTCGCTAGCCTCAGATACGCAGTATTTT.